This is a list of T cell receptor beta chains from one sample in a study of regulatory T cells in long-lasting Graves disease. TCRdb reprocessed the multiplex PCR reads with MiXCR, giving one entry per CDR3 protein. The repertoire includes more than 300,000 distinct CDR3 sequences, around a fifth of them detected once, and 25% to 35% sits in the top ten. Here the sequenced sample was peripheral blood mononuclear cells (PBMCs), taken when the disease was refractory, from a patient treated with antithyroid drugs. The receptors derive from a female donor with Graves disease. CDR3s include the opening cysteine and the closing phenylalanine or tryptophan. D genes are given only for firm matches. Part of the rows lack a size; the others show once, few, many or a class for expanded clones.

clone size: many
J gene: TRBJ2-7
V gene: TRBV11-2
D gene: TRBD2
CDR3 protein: CASSPVLAGVYEQYF
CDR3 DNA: TGTGCCAGCAGCCCGGTACTAGCGGGAGTCTACGAGCAGTACTTC

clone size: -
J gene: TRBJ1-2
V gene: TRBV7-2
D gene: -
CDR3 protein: CASSLAHRVGDYGYTF
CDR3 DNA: TGTGCCAGCAGCTTAGCGCACAGGGTAGGGGACTATGGCTACACCTTC

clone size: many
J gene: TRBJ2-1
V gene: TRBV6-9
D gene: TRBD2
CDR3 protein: CASSLGLGSGRNNEQFF
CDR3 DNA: TGTGCCAGCAGTTTGGGCCTGGGAAGCGGGAGGAACAATGAGCAGTTCTTC

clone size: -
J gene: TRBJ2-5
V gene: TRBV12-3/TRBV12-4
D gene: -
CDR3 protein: CASSLGQPGLVSETQYF
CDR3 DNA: TGTGCCAGCAGTTTAGGTCAGCCGGGACTGGTATCAGAGACCCAGTACTTC

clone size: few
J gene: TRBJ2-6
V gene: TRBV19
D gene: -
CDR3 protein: CASSIGGSSSGANVLTF
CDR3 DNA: TGTGCCAGTAGTATAGGAGGCTCGAGCTCTGGGGCCAACGTCCTGACTTTC

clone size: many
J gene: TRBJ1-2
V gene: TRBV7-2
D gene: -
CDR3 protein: CASSLAGGYGYTF
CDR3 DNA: TGTGCCAGCAGCTTAGCTGGGGGTTATGGCTACACCTTC

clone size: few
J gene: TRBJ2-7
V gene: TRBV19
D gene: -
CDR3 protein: CASSIVLSFYEQYF
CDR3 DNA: TGTGCCAGTAGTATTGTCCTGTCCTTCTACGAGCAGTACTTC

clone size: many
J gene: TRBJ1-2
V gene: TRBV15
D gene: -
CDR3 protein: CATSRDRENYGYTF
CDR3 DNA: TGTGCCACCAGCAGAGATAGGGAAAACTATGGCTACACCTTC

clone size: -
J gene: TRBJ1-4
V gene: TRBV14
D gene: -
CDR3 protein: CANSRGRSWNEKLFF
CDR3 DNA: TGTGCCAACAGCCGAGGACGGAGCTGGAATGAAAAACTGTTTTTT

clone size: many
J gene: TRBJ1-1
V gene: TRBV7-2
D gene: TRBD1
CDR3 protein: CASSPRQGATNTEAFF
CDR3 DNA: TGTGCCAGCAGCCCAAGACAGGGGGCGACGAACACTGAAGCTTTCTTT

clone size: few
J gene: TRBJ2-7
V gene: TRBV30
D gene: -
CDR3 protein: CAWRSGATYEQYF
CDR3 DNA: TGTGCCTGGAGGAGTGGGGCTACCTACGAGCAGTACTTC

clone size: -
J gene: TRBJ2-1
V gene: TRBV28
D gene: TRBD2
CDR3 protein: CASSLWGGLAGDNEQFF
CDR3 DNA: TGTGCCAGCAGTTTATGGGGGGGACTAGCGGGAGACAATGAGCAGTTCTTC

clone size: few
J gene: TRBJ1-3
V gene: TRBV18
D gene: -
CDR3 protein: CASSPDLSGNTIYF
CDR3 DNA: TGTGCCAGCTCGCCAGACCTCTCTGGAAACACCATATATTTT

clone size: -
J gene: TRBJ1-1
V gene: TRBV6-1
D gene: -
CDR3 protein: CASSAWEMNTEAFF
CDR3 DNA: TGTGCCAGCAGCGCCTGGGAGATGAACACTGAAGCTTTCTTT

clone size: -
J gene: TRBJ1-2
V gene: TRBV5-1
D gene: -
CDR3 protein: CASSPEGGVGYGYTF
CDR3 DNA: TGCGCCAGCAGCCCGGAGGGAGGGGTCGGCTATGGCTACACCTTC

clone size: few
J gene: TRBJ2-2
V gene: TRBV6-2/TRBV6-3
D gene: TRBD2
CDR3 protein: CASSYFRAGGAGELFF
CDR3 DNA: TGTGCCAGCAGTTACTTTCGAGCGGGGGGTGCCGGGGAGCTGTTTTTT

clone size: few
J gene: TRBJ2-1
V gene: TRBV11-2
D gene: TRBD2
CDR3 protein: CASRIAGGNEQFF
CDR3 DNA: TGTGCCAGCAGGATAGCGGGAGGAAATGAGCAGTTCTTC

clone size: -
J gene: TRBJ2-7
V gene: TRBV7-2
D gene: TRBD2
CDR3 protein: CASSPTGGVGEQYF
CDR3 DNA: TGTGCCAGCAGCCCTACGGGGGGGGTCGGCGAGCAGTACTTC

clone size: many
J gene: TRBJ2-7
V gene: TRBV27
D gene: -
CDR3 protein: CASRFAGTSEQYF
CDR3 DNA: TGTGCCAGCAGGTTTGCTGGGACCTCCGAGCAGTACTTC